This T cell receptor beta chain was identified in a study of shared clonotypes between healthy human individuals. Findings of the study overall: Among non-shared clonotypes, generation probabilities were lower than among those shared by all four donors. As a rule, naive subsets had a larger estimated richness than memory subsets.

The germline V and J ends were trimmed by 4 bases and 2 bases, with 12 bases remaining between them. CDR3 length equals 14 residues. Germline loops: CDR1 SGHRS, CDR2 YFSETQ. Sequencing used immunoSEQ multiplex PCR; TCRdb keeps in-frame clones, though not all of them. Among around 2,000,000 clones listed, 85% to 95% were seen once. A note on this clone: Its antigen is currently unknown. Other DNA sequences in the sample encode the same CDR3.

The material sequenced was naive CD4+ T cells sorted from blood. Indicated subset: CD45RA+ positively selected. The TCR was taken from a man between 18 and 29 years old in good health. The rearrangement uses TRBV5-1 and TRBJ1-1; D is perhaps TRBD1 (6 bases). The chain's CDR3 is CASSSTGSNTEAFF. The CDR3, as DNA: TGCGCCAGCAGCAGCACAGGGAGCAACACTGAAGCTTTCTTT.